This TCR beta chain stems from a study of lymphopenia after photon versus proton radiotherapy. Study observations and caveats: Under photons, naive T cells and diversity fell while effector/memory populations rose. Post-nadir TCR diversity decline inversely tracked overall survival among those who died. Authors raise, but do not show, better survival with proton therapy. After lymphocyte nadir, photon-treated repertoires showed oligoclonal expansion, especially CD8+ Temra.

Of note for this clone: Its antigen remains unknown.

Assay used: immunoSEQ multiplex PCR; TCRdb lists only in-frame clones, some missing. The profile shows some 20,000 clones, approximately 84% of them singletons. CDR3 length equals 16 residues. J gave up 5 bases and V 2 bases, and 10 bases lay outside the gene matches. The germline gives CDR1 SGHAT, CDR2 FQNNGV. This chain links TRBV11-2 with TRBJ2-7; TRBD2 matches 9 bases. This clonotype originated in a woman in her forties or fifties with pancreatic cancer. Sequences were derived from peripheral blood, sampled from a patient treated with photon-based radiotherapy. This CDR3 is CASSLMGGRAINEQYF. CDR3 in DNA: TGTGCCAGCAGCTTAATGGGCGGGAGGGCAATCAACGAGCAGTACTTC.